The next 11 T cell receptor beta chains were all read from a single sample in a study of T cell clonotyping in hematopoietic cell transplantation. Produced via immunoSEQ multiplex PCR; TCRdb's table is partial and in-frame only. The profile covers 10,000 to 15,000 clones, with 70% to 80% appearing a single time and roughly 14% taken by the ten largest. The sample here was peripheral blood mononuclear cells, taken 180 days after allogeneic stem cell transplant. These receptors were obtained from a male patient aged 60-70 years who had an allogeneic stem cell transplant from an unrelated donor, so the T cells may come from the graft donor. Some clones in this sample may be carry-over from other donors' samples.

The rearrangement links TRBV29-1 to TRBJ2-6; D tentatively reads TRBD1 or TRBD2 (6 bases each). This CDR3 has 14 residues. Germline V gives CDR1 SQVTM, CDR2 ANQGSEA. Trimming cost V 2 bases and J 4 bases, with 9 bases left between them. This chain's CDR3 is CSVETGAGANVLTF. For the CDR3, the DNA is TGCAGCGTTGAAACGGGGGCAGGGGCCAACGTCCTGACTTTC.

The CDR3 DNA reads as TGTGCCAGCAGTGAATCAGGGGGCGATCAGCCCCAGCATTTT. It codes for CASSESGGDQPQHF. V and J are TRBV6-1 and TRBJ1-5, with TRBD1 matching over 8 bases. The germline CDR1 and CDR2 sequences are MNHNS and SASEGT. Trimming at V came to 2 bases and at J to 5 bases, leaving 2 bases not matched to a gene. CDR3 length equals 14 residues.

CDR3: CASSLRQDGQPQHF. DNA of the CDR3: TGTGCCAGCAGCTTACGACAGGACGGTCAGCCCCAGCATTTT. The chain couples TRBV7-2 to TRBJ1-5; TRBD1 is a possible D gene (6 bases). V dropped 2 bases and J dropped 6 bases, with 11 bases sitting between them. CDR1 SGHTA and CDR2 FQGNSA come from the germline V gene. There are 14 residues in the CDR3.

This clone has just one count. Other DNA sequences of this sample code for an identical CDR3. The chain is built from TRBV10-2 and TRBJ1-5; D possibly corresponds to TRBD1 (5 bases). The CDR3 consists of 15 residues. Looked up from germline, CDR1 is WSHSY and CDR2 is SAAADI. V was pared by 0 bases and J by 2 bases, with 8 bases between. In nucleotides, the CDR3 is TGCGCCAGCAGTGAGTCTGGACACCGCAATCAGCCCCAGCATTTT. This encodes CASSESGHRNQPQHF.

DNA for the CDR3: TGCGCCAGCAGCTTGGACGGGACCATTTGGCCCCAGCATTTT. Protein product: CASSLDGTIWPQHF. This chain links TRBV5-1 with TRBJ1-5; perhaps TRBD1 as D (5 bases). The CDR3 runs 14 residues. Between the trimmed V and J ends, which lost 0 bases and 9 bases, there was a span of 13 bases. Germline loops: CDR1 SGHRS, CDR2 YFSETQ.

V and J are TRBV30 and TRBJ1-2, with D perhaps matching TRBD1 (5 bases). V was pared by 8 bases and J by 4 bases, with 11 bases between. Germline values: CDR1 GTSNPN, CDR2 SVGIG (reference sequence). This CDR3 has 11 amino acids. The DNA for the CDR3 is TGTGCCCATGGGACCGGCTATGGCTACACCTTC. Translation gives CAHGTGYGYTF. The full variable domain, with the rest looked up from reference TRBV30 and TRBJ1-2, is SQTIHQWPATLVQPVGSPLSLECTVEGTSNPNLYWYRQAAGRGLQLLFYSVGIGQISSEVPQNLSASRPQDRQFILSSKKLLLSDSGFYLCAHGTGYGYTFGSGTRLTVV.

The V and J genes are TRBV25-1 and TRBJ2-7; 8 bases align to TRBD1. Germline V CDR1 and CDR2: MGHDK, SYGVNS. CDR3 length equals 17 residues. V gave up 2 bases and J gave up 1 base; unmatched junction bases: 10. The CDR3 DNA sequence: TGTGCCAGCAGTGAAGGTGTCGGGGACAGGCGATCCTACGAGCAGTACTTC. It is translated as CASSEGVGDRRSYEQYF.

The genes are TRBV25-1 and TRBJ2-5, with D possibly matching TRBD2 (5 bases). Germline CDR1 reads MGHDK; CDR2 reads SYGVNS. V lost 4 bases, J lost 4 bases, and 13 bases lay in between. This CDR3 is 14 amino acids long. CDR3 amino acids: CASSGPHGGETQYF. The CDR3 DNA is TGTGCCAGCAGTGGTCCTCACGGAGGAGAGACCCAGTACTTC.

The CDR3 sequence is CAWSPSYEQYF. CDR3 DNA sequence: TGTGCCTGGAGTCCGTCCTACGAGCAGTACTTC. This chain joins TRBV30 and TRBJ2-7; D is unclear. CDR3 length: 11 residues. V lost 2 bases and J lost 1, with 3 bases in between. From germline, CDR1 is GTSNPN and CDR2 SVGIG (reference sequence).

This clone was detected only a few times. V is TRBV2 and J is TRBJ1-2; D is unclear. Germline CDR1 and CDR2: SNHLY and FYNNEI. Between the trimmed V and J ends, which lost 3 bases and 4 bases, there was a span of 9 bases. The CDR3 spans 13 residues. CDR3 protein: CASSEATSYGYTF. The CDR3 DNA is TGTGCCAGCAGTGAGGCCACCTCCTATGGCTACACCTTC.

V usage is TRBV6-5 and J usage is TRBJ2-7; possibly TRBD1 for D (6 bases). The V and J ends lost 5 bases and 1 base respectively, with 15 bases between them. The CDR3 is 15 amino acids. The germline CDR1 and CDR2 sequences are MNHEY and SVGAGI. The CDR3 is CASSQGLGGSYEQYF. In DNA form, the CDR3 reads TGTGCCAGCAGTCAAGGATTAGGGGGTTCCTACGAGCAGTACTTC.